The 3 T cell receptor beta chains in this list originate from one sample, sequenced in a study of T cells after yellow fever vaccination. TCRdb redid the calling of the 5' RACE reads with MiXCR, one entry per CDR3 protein. The data contain approximately 510,000 distinct CDR3 sequences, just over 20% of them singletons. Sequenced here: PBMCs, sampled 21 days after the first yellow fever vaccination. The receptors were gathered from a man aged 18 to 29 who received the YFV17D yellow fever vaccine.

The sample holds many counts of this clonotype. This sequence joins TRBV20-1 and TRBJ2-1; 8 positions match TRBD1. Germline V gene sequence: CDR1 DFQATT, CDR2 SNEGSKA (reference sequence). This CDR3 spans 15 amino acids. Germline trimming cut 0 bases from V and 9 bases from J; bases unmatched to any gene: 10. The CDR3 is CSARDPRQGFAEQFF. CDR3 DNA sequence: TGCAGTGCTAGAGACCCACGACAGGGGTTTGCTGAGCAGTTCTTC.

The chain joins TRBV29-1 to TRBJ2-5; tentatively, D is TRBD1 (5 bases). This CDR3 has 13 residues. Germline V gives CDR1 SQVTM, CDR2 ANQGSEA. With 6 bases removed from V and 0 bases from J, the gap between germline ends came to 11 bases. CDR3 loop: CSVTTGYQETQYF. CDR3 bases: TGCAGCGTGACCACAGGATACCAAGAGACCCAGTACTTC. The full variable domain, with the rest looked up from reference TRBV29-1 and TRBJ2-5, is SAVISQKPSRDICQRGTSLTIQCQVDSQVTMMFWYRQQPGQSLTLIATANQGSEATYESGFVIDKFPISRPNLTFSTLTVSNMSPEDSSIYLCSVTTGYQETQYFGPGTRLLVL.

The rearrangement uses TRBV18 and TRBJ2-3; D might be TRBD2 (6 bases). Between the trimmed V and J ends, which lost 1 base and 5 bases, there was a span of 13 bases. Germline V gene sequence: CDR1 KGHSH, CDR2 LQKENI. The CDR3 covers 15 residues. The CDR3 coding sequence is TGTGCCAGCTCACCACTCGTCCTAGCGATAGATACGCAGTATTTT. Its translation: CASSPLVLAIDTQYF.